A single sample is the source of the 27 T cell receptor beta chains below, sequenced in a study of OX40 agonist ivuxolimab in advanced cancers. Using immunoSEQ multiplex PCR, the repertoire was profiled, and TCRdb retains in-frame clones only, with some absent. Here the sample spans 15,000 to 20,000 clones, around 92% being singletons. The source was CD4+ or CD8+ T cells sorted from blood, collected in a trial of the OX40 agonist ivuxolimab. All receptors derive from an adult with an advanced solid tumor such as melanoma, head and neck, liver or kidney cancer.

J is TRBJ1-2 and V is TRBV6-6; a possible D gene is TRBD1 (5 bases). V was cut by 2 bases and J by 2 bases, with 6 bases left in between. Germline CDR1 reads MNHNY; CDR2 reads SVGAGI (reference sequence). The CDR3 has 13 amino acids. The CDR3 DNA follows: TGTGCCAGCAGTTACCCAGGGAACTATGGCTACACCTTC. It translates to CASSYPGNYGYTF.

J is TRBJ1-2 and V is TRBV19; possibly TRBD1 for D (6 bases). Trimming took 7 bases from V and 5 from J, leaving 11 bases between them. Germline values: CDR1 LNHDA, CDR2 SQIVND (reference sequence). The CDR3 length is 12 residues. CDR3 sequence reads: CASTTGAYGYTF. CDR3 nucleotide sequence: TGTGCCAGTACGACAGGAGCTTATGGCTACACCTTC. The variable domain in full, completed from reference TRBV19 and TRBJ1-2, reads DGGITQSPKYLFRKEGQNVTLSCEQNLNHDAMYWYRQDPGQGLRLIYYSQIVNDFQKGDIAEGYSVSREKKESFPLTVTSAQKNPTAFYLCASTTGAYGYTFGSGTRLTVV.

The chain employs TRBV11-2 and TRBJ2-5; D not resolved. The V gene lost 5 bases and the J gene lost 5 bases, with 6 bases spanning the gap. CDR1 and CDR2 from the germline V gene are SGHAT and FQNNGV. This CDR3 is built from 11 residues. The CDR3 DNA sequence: TGTGCCAGCAGCCTCGCGGAGACCCAGTACTTC. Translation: CASSLAETQYF.

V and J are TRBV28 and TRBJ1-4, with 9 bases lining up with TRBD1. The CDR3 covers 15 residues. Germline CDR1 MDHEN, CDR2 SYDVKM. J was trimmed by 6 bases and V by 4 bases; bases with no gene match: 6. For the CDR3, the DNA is TGTGCCAGCAGTTCCCTACAGGGGGCTGATGAAAAACTGTTTTTT. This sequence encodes CASSSLQGADEKLFF.

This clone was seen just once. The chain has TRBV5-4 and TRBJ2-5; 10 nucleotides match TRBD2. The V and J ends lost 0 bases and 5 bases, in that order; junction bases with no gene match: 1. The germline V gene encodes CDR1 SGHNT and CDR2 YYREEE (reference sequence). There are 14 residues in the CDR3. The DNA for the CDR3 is TGTGCCAGCAGCTTGGGGGGACTAGCGGAGACCCAGTACTTC. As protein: CASSLGGLAETQYF.

DNA for the CDR3: TGTGCCATCAGTCCCGGGCCCAATCAGCCCCAGCATTTT. Amino acid sequence: CAISPGPNQPQHF. The chain has TRBV10-3 and TRBJ1-5; D gene unclear. The germline V gene has CDR1 ENHRY and CDR2 SYGVKD. V was shortened by 5 bases and J by 3 bases, with 8 bases between the two germline ends. The CDR3 runs to 13 residues.

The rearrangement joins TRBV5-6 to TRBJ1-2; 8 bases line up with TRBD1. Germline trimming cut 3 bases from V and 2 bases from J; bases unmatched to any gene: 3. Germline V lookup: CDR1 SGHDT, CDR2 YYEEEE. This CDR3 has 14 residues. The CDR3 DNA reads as TGTGCCAGCAGCTCCTGGACAGGGAACTATGGCTACACCTTC. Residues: CASSSWTGNYGYTF.

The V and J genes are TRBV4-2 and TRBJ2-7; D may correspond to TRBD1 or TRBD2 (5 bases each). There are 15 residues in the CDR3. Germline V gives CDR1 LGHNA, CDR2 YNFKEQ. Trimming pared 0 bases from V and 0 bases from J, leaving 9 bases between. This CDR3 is CASSQEGDASYEQYF. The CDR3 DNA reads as TGTGCCAGCAGCCAAGAAGGGGACGCCTCCTACGAGCAGTACTTC.

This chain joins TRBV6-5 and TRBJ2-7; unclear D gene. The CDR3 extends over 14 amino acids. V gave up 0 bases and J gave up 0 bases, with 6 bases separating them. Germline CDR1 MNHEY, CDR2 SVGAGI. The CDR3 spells CASSYSGSSYEQYF. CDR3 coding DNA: TGTGCCAGCAGTTACTCGGGCAGCTCCTACGAGCAGTACTTC.

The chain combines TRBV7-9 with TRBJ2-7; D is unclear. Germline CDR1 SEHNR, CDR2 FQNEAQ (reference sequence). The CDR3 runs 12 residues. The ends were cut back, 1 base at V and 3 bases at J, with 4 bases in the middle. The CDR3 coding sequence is TGTGCCAGCAGCTTAGTGAGCTACGAGCAGTACTTC. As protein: CASSLVSYEQYF.

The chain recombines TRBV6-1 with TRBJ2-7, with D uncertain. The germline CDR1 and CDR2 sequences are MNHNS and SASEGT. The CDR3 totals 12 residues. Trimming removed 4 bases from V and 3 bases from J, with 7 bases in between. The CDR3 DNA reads TGTGCCAGCAGTGTGCTTGGCTACGAGCAGTACTTC. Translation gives CASSVLGYEQYF.

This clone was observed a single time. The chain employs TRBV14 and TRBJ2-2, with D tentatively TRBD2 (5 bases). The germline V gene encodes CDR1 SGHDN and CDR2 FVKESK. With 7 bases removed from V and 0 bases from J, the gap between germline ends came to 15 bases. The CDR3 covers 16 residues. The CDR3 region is CASNGERDPNTGELFF. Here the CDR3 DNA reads TGTGCCAGCAACGGGGAGAGGGATCCGAACACCGGGGAGCTGTTTTTT.

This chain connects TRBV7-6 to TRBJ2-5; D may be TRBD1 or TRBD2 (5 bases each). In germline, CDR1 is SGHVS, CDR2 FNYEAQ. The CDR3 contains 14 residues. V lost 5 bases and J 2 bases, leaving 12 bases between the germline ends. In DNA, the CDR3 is TGTGCCAGCAGCCGGGACGGTTTTCAAGAGACCCAGTACTTC. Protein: CASSRDGFQETQYF.

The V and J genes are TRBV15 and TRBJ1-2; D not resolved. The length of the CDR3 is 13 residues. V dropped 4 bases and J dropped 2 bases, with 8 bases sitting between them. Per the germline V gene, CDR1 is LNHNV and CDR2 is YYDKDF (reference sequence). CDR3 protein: CATSTGSNYGYTF. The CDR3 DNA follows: TGTGCCACCAGCACGGGGTCGAACTATGGCTACACCTTC. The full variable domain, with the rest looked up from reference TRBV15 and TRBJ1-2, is DAMVIQNPRYQVTQFGKPVTLSCSQTLNHNVMYWYQQKSSQAPKLLFHYYDKDFNNEADTPDNFQSRRPNTSFCFLDIRSPGLGDTAMYLCATSTGSNYGYTFGSGTRLTVV.

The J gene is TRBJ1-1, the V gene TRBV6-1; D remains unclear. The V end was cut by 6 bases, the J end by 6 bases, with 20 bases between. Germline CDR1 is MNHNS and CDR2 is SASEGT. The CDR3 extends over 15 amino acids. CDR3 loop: CASSDFAPLGSEAFF. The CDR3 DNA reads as TGTGCCAGCAGCGACTTCGCTCCCTTGGGGTCTGAAGCTTTCTTT.

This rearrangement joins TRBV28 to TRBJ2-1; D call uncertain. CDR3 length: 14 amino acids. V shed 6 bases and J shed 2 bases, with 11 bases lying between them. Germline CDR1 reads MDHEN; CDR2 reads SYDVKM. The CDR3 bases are TGTGCCAGCAGGGGGATCAGGACCTACAATGAGCAGTTCTTC. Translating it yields CASRGIRTYNEQFF.

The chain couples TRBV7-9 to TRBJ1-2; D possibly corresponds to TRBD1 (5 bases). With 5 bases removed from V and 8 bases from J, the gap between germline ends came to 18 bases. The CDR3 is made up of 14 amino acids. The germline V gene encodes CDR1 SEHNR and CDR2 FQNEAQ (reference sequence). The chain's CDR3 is CASSEMNRHEGYTF. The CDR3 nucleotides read TGTGCCAGCAGCGAAATGAACAGGCACGAGGGCTACACCTTC.

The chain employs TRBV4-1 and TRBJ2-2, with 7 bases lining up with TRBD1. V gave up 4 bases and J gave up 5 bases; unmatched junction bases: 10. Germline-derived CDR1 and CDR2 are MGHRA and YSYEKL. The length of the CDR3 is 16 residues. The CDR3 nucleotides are TGCGCCAGCAGCCCTCGACAGGGATCGGGAACCGGGGAGCTGTTTTTT. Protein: CASSPRQGSGTGELFF.

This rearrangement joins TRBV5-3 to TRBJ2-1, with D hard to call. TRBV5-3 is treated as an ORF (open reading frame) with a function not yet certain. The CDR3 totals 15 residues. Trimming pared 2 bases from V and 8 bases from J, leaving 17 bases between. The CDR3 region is CARSFVLGCSDEQFF. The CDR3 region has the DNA TGTGCCAGAAGCTTCGTCTTGGGCTGCTCGGATGAGCAGTTCTTC.

The CDR3 coding sequence is TGTGCCAGTAGTTCCCCAGGACAAGAGACCCAGTACTTC. This encodes CASSSPGQETQYF. The chain uses TRBV19 and TRBJ2-5; D is unresolved. The germline gives CDR1 LNHDA, CDR2 SQIVND (reference sequence). The germline V and J ends were trimmed by 5 bases and 2 bases, with 9 bases remaining between them. The CDR3 runs 13 residues.

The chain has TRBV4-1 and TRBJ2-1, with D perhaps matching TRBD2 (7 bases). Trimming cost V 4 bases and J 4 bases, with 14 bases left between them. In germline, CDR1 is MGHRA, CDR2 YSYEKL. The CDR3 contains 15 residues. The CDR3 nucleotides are TGCGCCAGCAGCCTATCCGGGGGGCTGTACAATGAGCAGTTCTTC. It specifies CASSLSGGLYNEQFF.

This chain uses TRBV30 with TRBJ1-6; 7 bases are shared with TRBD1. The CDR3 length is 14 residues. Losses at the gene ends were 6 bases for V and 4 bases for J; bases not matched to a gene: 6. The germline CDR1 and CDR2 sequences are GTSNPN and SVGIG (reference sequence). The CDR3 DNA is TGTGCCTGCCTGGTACAGGGGTATAATTCACCCCTCCACTTT. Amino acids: CACLVQGYNSPLHF. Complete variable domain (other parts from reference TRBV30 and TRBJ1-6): SQTIHQWPATLVQPVGSPLSLECTVEGTSNPNLYWYRQAAGRGLQLLFYSVGIGQISSEVPQNLSASRPQDRQFILSSKKLLLSDSGFYLCACLVQGYNSPLHFGNGTRLTVT.

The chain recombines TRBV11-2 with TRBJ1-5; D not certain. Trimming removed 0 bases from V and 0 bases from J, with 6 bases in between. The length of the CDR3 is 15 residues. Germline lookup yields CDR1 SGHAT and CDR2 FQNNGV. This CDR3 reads CASSLEANSNQPQHF. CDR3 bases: TGTGCCAGCAGCTTAGAGGCTAATAGCAATCAGCCCCAGCATTTT.

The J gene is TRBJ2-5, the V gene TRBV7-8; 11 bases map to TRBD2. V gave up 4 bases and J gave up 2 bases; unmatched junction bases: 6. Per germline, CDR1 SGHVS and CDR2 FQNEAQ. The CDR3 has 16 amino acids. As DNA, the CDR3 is TGTGCCAGCAGCTCACCAGGACTAGCGGGTCAAGAGACCCAGTACTTC. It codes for CASSSPGLAGQETQYF.

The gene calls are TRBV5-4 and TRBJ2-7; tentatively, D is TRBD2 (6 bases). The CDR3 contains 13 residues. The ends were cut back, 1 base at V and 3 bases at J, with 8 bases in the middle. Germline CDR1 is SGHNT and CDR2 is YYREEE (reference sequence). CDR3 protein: CASSLIGGYEQYF. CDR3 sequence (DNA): TGTGCCAGCAGCTTGATCGGGGGCTACGAGCAGTACTTC.

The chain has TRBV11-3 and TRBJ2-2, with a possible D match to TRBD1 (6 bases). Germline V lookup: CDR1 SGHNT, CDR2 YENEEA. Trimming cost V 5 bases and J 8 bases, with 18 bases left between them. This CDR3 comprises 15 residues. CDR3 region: CASSQDRYTQGELFF. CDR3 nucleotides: TGTGCCAGCAGCCAGGACAGATATACACAAGGGGAGCTGTTTTTT.

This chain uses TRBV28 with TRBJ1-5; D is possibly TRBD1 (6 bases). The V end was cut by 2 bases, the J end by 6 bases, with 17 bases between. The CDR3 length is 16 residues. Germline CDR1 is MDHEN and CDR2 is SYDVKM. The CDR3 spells CASSLTGGPTGQPQHF. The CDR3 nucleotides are TGTGCCAGCAGTTTAACTGGGGGCCCGACAGGTCAGCCCCAGCATTTT.